This TCR beta chain was captured in a study of cytomegalovirus exposure and HLA in healthy donors (dated 2017 in TCRdb). Broadly, across the study: An earlier analysis of approximately 550 of the donors reported approximately 290 Gb of sequence data and some 100 million unique TCR beta sequences from 190 million or so T cells. A separate validation cohort of 90 to 150 different subjects was used in addition to the roughly 700-subject first cohort. A later genetic analysis used genome-wide SNP genotypes for about three fifths of the 666 donors, treating that subset as a discovery cohort. Of the 398 genotyped donors, 65% to 90% fell in the genetic ancestry cluster associated with self-reported Caucasian donors. To predict cytomegalovirus infection status, the study combined high-throughput TCR immunosequencing, statistical association of individual TCRs with disease status, and machine learning. Donor age, sex, ethnicity and CMV serostatus were collected together with the repertoire data. An earlier analysis of 587 of the donors used high-throughput TCR beta sequencing to judge whether each TCR beta V gene segment behaved as functional or pseudogenic. A handful of DR-DQ haplotypes were handled as single units for association and clustering because linkage in the cohort was strong. In a later analysis, previously published TCR beta repertoires from roughly 710 donors were re-analyzed and high-resolution HLA genotyping was added so that TCR occurrence patterns could be studied. HLA typing covered class I and class II loci at four-digit resolution. An early release that covered about 640 HLA-typed donors contained around 330 gigabases of sequencing data and 80 million or so unique TCR sequences. The T cell repertoires of some 670 subjects were profiled by immunosequencing and related to cytomegalovirus serostatus. The study was designed to test whether signatures of past pathogen exposure could be identified by cataloging public T cell receptors. In the later analysis, no new phenotypic data were used to find candidate immune exposures; instead, reliance was placed on TCR beta sequences and their occurrence across donors. Every discovery cohort repertoire had been produced on one sequencing platform. Among about 390 genotyped donors of the cohort, an average of roughly 240,000 unique TCR beta nucleotide sequences were sequenced per donor, 15% to 20% of them non-productive. Typing coverage varied by locus: roughly 629-640 donors for A, B, C, DRB1 and DQB1; roughly 510 for DQA1; around 610 for DPA1; roughly 470 for DPB1.

The cohort consisted of more than 650 healthy bone marrow donors. Cohort members were all nominally healthy when sampled, although unrecorded immune exposures were likely present. The donor tested CMV seronegative, placing the donor among the 350 to 400 seronegative members of the cohort. Each donor provided a peripheral blood sample, and peripheral blood mononuclear cells were used for TCR beta sequencing. The Qiagen DNeasy Blood Extraction Kit was used to extract genomic DNA from the blood cell samples. From the germline V gene, CDR1 is MGHRA and CDR2 is YSYEKL. From its cysteine to its phenylalanine, the CDR3 spans 15 amino acids. The only DNA kept is the CDR3, 45 bases in frame from the first base. V is shortened by 2 bases, J by 4 bases, and the region joining them spans 14 bases. This clone was counted a few times. Its specific antigen is unknown. No much larger clone exists at a distance of one base, and base qualities are not known.

Libraries were constructed by the immunoSEQ multiplex PCR assay. The multiplex PCR relied on a mix of 60 forward primers for TCR Vbeta segments and 13 reverse primers for TCR Jbeta segments. A multiplex PCR assay on genomic DNA amplified the CDR3 region of rearranged TCR beta genes. The amplified TCR beta libraries were sequenced on the Illumina HiSeq System as 87-base-pair reads. Under the source paper's analysis protocol: A later analysis counted about 76 million unique TCR beta chains across the 500 to 850 repertoires, and some 12 million of these chains were shared by at least two donors. A nearest-neighbor algorithm error-corrected the raw reads and collapsed the reads into unique sequences, merging closely related sequences to remove PCR and sequencing errors. Alignment of CDR3 sequences to IMGT reference sequences was used to assign V, D and J gene segments. For a sequence to be retained, a match of at least six nucleotides was required to both a V gene segment and a J gene segment. A rearrangement was called productive if the CDR3 had no stop codons and remained in frame with V and J, and every other rearrangement was called non-productive. CDR3 was defined by IMGT convention, running from the second conserved V-encoded cysteine to the conserved J-encoded phenylalanine. In an earlier analysis of around 600 of the donors, sequences lacking an unambiguous match to a single V gene segment were excluded. In an earlier analysis of 450 to 700 of the donors, V segments were called functional above 56.7% productive rearrangements and were called segregating when the between-donor standard deviation exceeded 5%. To diagnose cytomegalovirus status from the catalog of TCR beta chain sequences, a statistical classification framework was built. In a later analysis, TCR nucleotide sequences were compared against IMGT/GENE-DB human TR gene sequences so that V and J genes could be assigned. Using the TCRdist pipeline, a later analysis assigned CDR3 sequences along with most-parsimonious VDJ recombination scenarios. In a later analysis, every TCR beta chain was defined by the combination of its CDR3 amino acid sequence and its V-gene family, and reads without a unique V-gene family were dropped. To address suspected cross-contamination and a sequencing artifact, a later analysis removed 450 to 700 highly shared, low-generation-probability nucleotide sequences. A later analysis calculated a clonal expansion index for each public chain from normalized within-repertoire ranks of inferred template counts. In a later analysis, generation probabilities were computed with a VDJ recombination model fitted to out-of-frame rearrangements, and the resulting probabilities were checked against IGoR. Hypergeometric tests were used in a later analysis to score TCR-TCR, TCR-HLA and TCR-CMV co-occurrence, with a repertoire-size bias correction applied to the TCR pairs. False discovery rates were estimated in a later analysis by permuting HLA or CMV assignments 20 times. In a later analysis, co-occurring TCRs were grouped using DBSCAN, with TCRdist sequence similarity added in when clustering inside HLA-allele-positive subsets. Co-occurrence clustering excluded repertoires with fewer than 30,000 or more than 120,000 public chains, plus five with anomalous nucleotide sharing. The table comes from immuneACCESS by way of TCRdb, which keeps in-frame sequences with V and J called. Part of the clones is missing from these tables; in studies checked, under half for an unresolved V gene and the rest for unknown reasons. Clonal size and the V and J genes are those of that table, whereas D and trimming came from the DNA. In all, the sample holds 150,000 to 200,000 clones, and about 62% of those were seen once. Roughly 2.9% of the sample lies in the top ten.

Paper-wide results and their limitations: The study listed around 160 TCR beta chains as associated with cytomegalovirus. In a later genetic analysis, a missense DCLRE1C variant was associated with V-gene and J-gene trimming of TCR beta chains, and the association was replicated in an independent cohort. Because counts were too low, 15 to 20 rarely observed V segments, including chromosome 9 orphons, were excluded from the earlier analysis of 587 of the donors. HLA typing was unavailable for some donors at each locus, so association tests used only the typed subset. In an earlier analysis of some 550 of the donors, most TCR beta V segments were observed in productive rearrangements about 87% or about 30% of the time, broadly matching IMGT annotations. CMV serostatus was the only immune exposure information available for the cohort. Compared with equally common non-associated chains, HLA-associated TCR beta chains in a later analysis were more clonally expanded and had lower generation probabilities. Three of the identified cytomegalovirus-associated TCR beta chains were confirmed in vitro to be specific for cytomegalovirus antigens. A further reported finding was that TCR beta sequences accurately predicted the HLA-A and HLA-B alleles for most subjects in the first cohort. A later analysis reported that several top co-occurrence clusters appeared linked to parvovirus B19, influenza, CMV and Epstein-Barr virus. The cohort was sequenced for TCR beta chains only, and without alpha or paired-chain data the features that could be detected were limited. According to a later analysis, TCR association rates differed among HLA loci, with DRB1 alleles showing the most associated TCRs and HLA-C alleles showing the fewest. A later genetic analysis reported fewer N-insertions in productive TCRs among donors in an Asian-associated ancestry cluster than the roughly 690-donor mean. A cluster of highly shared sequence variants was judged likely to represent a technical artifact of the sequencing pipeline. Some IMGT-functional V segments, including TRBV6-2 and TRBV6-3, could not be told apart with the 87-base-pair reads, so those segments were excluded. Presence/absence analyses assumed roughly uniform sequencing depth across donors, an assumption that may not hold. Assigning TCR associations to individual alleles was difficult when HLA alleles, especially DR and DQ, strongly co-occurred. Across donors, most TCR sequences were observed very rarely, whereas some public TCRs were present in many individuals. Linkage disequilibrium might explain the correlated functional status among segregating V segments, but an unknown experimental factor could not be ruled out. Specific HLA alleles were associated with 15,000 to 20,000 TCR beta sequences at a false discovery rate of 0.05 in a later analysis. Most CMV-associated TCR beta chains appeared to be HLA-restricted in a later analysis, and the HLA associations seemed to be driven largely by CMV exposure. The classifier was reported to diagnose cytomegalovirus status with high specificity and sensitivity in both the original cohort and the validation cohort. According to the authors, the approach could potentially be generalized to other disease states and immunological phenotypes.

Source material: PBMCs. This clonotype was obtained from a man in his forties or fifties in good health and CMV-seronegative. The V and J genes are TRBV4-1 and TRBJ1-2; the D gene is possibly TRBD1, with 6 bases matching. At the DNA level, the sequence is TGCGCCAGCAGCCAAATACAGGGATCGGTCTATGGCTACACCTTC. Its amino acids are CASSQIQGSVYGYTF.